This paragraph covers one T cell receptor beta chain sequence. With V trimmed by 2 bases and J by 11 bases, 5 bases remained unmatched. The CDR3 covers 12 residues. Germline V lookup: CDR1 SEHNR, CDR2 FQNEAQ (reference sequence). The data were taken from a study of neoadjuvant nivolumab and ipilimumab in lung cancer. Profiled with immunoSEQ multiplex PCR; TCRdb holds only in-frame clones, not every one. Of 15,000 to 20,000 clones listed, over 70% are singletons. Sequences were derived from tumor tissue, sampled after neoadjuvant nivolumab, alone or with ipilimumab, at or shortly before surgery. This sequence joins TRBV7-9 and TRBJ1-1; 7 bases are shared with TRBD1. The receptor's source is an adult with non-small cell lung cancer. CDR3 DNA sequence: TGTGCCAGCAGCTTAAGAGGGGGCGCGGCTTTCTTT. Protein product: CASSLRGGAAFF.